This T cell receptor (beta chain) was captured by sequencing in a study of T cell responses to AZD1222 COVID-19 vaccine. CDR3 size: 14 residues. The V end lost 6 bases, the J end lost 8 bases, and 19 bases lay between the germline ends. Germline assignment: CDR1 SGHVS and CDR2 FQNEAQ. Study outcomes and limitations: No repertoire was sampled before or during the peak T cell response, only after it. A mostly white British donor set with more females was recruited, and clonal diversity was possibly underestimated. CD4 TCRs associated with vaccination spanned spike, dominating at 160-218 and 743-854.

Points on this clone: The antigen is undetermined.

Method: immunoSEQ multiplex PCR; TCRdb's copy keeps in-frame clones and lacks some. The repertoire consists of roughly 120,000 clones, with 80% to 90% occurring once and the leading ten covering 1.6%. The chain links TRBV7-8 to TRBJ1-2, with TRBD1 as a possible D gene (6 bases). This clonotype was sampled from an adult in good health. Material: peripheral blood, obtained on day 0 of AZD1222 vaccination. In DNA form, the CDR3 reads TGTGCCAGCAGTGGTCGCCTGACAGGTTTGGGCTACACCTTC. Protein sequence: CASSGRLTGLGYTF.